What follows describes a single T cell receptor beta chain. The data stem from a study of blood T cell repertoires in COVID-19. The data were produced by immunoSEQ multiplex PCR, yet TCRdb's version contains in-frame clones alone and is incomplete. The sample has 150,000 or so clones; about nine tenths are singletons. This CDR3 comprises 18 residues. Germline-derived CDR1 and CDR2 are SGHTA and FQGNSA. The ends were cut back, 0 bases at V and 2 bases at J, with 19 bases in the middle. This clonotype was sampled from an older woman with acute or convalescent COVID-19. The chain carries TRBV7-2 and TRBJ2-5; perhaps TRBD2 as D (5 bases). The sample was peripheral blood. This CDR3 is CASSLALRARRAQETQYF. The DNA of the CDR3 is TGTGCCAGCAGCTTAGCGCTCCGGGCCCGGCGGGCACAAGAGACCCAGTACTTC. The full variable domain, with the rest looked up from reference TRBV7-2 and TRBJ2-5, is GAGVSQSPSNKVTEKGKDVELRCDPISGHTALYWYRQSLGQGLEFLIYFQGNSAPDKSGLPSDRFSAERTGGSVSTLTIQRTQQEDSAVYLCASSLALRARRAQETQYFGPGTRLLVL.